This TCR beta chain was identified in a study of identical twins. The CDR3 extends over 14 amino acids. J was trimmed by 8 bases and V by 4 bases; bases with no gene match: 2. Per germline, CDR1 MNHEY and CDR2 SVGAGI. TCRdb ran MiXCR on the 5' RACE reads and lists one entry per CDR3 protein. The sample lists around 480,000 distinct CDR3 sequences; 13% to 15% were seen once. This clonotype turned up a few times. Its specificity is not known. Study-wide findings and caveats: Rather than following the same donors, the conclusions depended on cross-sectional statistical analysis.

The same data also went into a second study, on yellow fever vaccine responses in identical twins.

The chain couples TRBV6-5 to TRBJ2-2; 12 nucleotides align to TRBD2. Sequenced: CD4+ T cells sorted from blood. The origin of this receptor is a woman in her late teens or twenties in good health. For the CDR3, the DNA is TGTGCCAGCAGTTCTAGCGGGGGGGAAGGGGAGCTGTTTTTT. Its protein is CASSSSGGEGELFF.